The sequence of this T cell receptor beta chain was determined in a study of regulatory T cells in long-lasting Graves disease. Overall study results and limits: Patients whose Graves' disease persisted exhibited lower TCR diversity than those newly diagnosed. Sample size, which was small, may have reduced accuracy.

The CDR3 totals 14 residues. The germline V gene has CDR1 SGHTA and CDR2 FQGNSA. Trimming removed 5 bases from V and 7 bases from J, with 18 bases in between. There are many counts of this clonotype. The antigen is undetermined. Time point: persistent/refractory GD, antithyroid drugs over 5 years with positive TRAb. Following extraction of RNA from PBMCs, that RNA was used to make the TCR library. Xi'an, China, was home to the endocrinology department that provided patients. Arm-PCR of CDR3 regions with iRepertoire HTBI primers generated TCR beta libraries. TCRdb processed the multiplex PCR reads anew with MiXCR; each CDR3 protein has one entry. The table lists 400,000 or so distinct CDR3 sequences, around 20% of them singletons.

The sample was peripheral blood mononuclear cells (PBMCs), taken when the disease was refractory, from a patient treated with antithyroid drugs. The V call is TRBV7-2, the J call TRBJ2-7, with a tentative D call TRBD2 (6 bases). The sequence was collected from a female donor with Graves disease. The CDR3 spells CASSHGIDGGEQYF. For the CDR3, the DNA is TGTGCCAGCAGCCATGGAATCGACGGGGGAGAGCAGTACTTC.